This T cell receptor beta chain is drawn from a study of cytomegalovirus exposure and HLA in healthy donors. A remark on this clone: Its antigen remains unidentified.

Findings and limits, study-wide: Most TCR beta V segments were productive about 87% or about 30% of the time in an earlier analysis.

The CDR3 consists of 12 residues. Germline CDR1 and CDR2: SGHTA and FQGNSA. V was clipped by 1 base and J by 11 bases, with 10 bases between them. The PCR contained 60 Vbeta and 13 Jbeta primers. Repertoires were generated with immunoSEQ multiplex PCR, while TCRdb's copy carries only in-frame clones and drops some. The repertoire holds 170,000 or so clones, with about 78% as singletons. The donors gave bone marrow, and they were healthy. While unrecorded immune exposures were likely, the donors were nominally healthy when sampled. The TCR originated in a woman in her forties or fifties in good health and CMV-seropositive. Sequencing input: PBMCs. The V gene is TRBV7-2, the J gene TRBJ2-3; D is unclear. CDR3 residues: CASSLEQYMQYF. The CDR3, as DNA: TGTGCCAGCAGCTTAGAACAGTATATGCAGTATTTT.